This TCR beta chain was sequenced during a study of Graves' ophthalmopathy and Graves' hyperthyroidism. RNA transcripts yielded amplified TCR beta CDR3 regions. A first-round RT-PCR used HTBI primers, followed by a second-round multiplex PCR. TCRdb reprocessed the multiplex PCR reads via MiXCR and lists one record per CDR3 protein. There are about 1.1 million distinct CDR3 sequences in the sample; 36% occur only once, and approximately 12% lies in the top ten. General study results and limits: Blood was where most expanded thyroid clonotypes above 0.001 frequency also turned up. This model predicted ophthalmopathy progression (sensitivity approximately 68%, specificity about 72%).

The CDR3 loop spans 13 amino acids. Trimming removed 8 bases from V and 1 base from J, with 12 bases in between. Germline loops: CDR1 LNHDA, CDR2 SQIVND (reference sequence). This clonotype has only a few counts. Its antigen is currently unknown. Hyperthyroidism patients were newly diagnosed, ill under 2 months, and aged 18 to 65 years. J is TRBJ2-7 and V is TRBV19; D is unresolved. The sequenced sample was peripheral blood or thyroid tissue (not recorded which). The TCR was taken from an adult man with Graves' hyperthyroidism. The CDR3 DNA follows: TGTGCCAGTTGCACTTACGGTTCCTACGAGCAGTACTTC. Its protein is CASCTYGSYEQYF.